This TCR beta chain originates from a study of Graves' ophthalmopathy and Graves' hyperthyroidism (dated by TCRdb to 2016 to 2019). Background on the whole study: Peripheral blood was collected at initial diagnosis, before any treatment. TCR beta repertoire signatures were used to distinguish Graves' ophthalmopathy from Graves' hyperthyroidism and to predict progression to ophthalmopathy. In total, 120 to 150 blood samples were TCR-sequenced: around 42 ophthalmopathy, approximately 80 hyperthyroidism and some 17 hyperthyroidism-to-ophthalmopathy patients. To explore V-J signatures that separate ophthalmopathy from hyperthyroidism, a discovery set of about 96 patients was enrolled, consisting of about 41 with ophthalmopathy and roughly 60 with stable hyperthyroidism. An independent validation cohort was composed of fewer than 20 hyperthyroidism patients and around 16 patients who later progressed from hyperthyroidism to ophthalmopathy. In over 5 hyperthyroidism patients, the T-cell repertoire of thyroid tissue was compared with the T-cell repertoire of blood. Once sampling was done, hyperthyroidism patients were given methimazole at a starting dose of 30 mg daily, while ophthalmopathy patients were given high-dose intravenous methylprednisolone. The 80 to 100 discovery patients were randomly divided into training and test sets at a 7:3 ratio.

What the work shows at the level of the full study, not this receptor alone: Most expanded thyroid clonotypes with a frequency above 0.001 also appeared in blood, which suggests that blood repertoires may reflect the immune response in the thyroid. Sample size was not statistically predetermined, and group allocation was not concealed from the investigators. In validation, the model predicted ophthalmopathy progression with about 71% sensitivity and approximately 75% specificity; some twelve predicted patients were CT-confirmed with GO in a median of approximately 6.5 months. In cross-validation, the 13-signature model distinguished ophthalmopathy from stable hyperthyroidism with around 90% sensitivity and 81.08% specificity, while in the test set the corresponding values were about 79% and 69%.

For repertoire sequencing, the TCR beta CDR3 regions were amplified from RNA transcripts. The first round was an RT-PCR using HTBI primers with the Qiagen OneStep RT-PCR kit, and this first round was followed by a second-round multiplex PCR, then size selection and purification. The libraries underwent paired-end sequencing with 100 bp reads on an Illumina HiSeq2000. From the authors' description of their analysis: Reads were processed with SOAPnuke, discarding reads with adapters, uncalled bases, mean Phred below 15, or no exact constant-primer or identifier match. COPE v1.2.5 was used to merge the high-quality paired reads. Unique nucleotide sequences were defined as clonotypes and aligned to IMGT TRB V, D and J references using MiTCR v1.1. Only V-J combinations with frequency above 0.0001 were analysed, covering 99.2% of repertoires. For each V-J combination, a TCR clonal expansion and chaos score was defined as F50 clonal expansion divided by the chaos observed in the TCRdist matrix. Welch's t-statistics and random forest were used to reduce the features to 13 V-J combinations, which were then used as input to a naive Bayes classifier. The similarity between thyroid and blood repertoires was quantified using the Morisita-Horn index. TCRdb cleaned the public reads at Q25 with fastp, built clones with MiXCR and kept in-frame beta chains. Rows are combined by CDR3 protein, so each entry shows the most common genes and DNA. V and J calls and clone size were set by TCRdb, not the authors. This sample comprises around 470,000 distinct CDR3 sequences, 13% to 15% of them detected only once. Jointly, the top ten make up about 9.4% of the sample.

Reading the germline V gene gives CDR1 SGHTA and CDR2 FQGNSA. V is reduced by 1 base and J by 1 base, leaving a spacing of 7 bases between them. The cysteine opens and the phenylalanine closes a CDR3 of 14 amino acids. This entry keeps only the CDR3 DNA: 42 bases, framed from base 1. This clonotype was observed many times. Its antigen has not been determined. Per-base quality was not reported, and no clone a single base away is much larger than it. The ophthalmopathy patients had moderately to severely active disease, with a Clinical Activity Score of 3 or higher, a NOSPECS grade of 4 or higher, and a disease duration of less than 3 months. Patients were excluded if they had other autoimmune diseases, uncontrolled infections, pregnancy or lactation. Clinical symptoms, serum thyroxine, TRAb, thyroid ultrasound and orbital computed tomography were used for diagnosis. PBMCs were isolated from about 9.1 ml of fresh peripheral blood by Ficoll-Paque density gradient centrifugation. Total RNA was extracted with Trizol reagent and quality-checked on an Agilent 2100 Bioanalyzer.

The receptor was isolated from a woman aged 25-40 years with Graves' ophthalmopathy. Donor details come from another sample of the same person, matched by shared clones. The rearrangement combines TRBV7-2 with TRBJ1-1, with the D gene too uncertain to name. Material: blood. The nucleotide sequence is TGTGCCAGCAGCTTAGGGATACGGAACACTGAAGCTTTCTTT. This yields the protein CASSLGIRNTEAFF.